This T cell receptor (beta chain) appears in the sequencing data of a study of T cells in Graves' hyperthyroidism and ophthalmopathy. Study-wide findings and caveats: Most thyroid clonotypes with frequency above 0.001 were detected in blood.

CDR1 is ENHRY, CDR2 SYGVKD, per germline. The CDR3 has 13 residues. Trimming removed 4 bases at V and 4 bases at J, with 10 bases between. Exclusion of a patient resulted from uncontrolled infection, other autoimmune disease, pregnancy or lactation. Blood was sampled at initial diagnosis of hyperthyroidism, prior to onset of any ophthalmopathy symptoms. Regions amplified from RNA transcripts were the TCR beta CDR3 regions. The study used the HTBI primer set for a first-round RT-PCR of the TCR CDR3. TCRdb analysed the multiplex PCR reads with MiXCR anew, one entry per CDR3 protein. This table has around 700,000 distinct CDR3 sequences, under 20% appearing once. This clonotype has more than one count but fewer than ten. As yet, its antigen is unknown.

The sequence was collected from a woman aged 45-65 years with Graves' hyperthyroidism that later progressed to Graves' ophthalmopathy. The gene calls are TRBV10-3 and TRBJ1-2; unclear D gene. Sequencing was done on a sample of blood. CDR3 in amino acids: CAISGSDGYGYTF. The CDR3 DNA reads TGTGCCATCAGTGGGTCGGATGGCTATGGCTACACCTTC.